These T cell receptor beta chains were read from a single sample in a study of blood T cell repertoires in COVID-19. Using immunoSEQ multiplex PCR, the repertoire was profiled, and TCRdb retains in-frame clones only, with some absent. The data hold about 150,000 clones, with roughly 80% observed a single time. Material: peripheral blood. These receptor sequences come from a woman over 75 with acute or convalescent COVID-19. Each CDR3 is given with its conserved first and last residue. D genes are given only for firm matches. Rows give clone size only sometimes, using once, few, many, or a class for an expanded clone.

J gene: TRBJ2-5
V gene: TRBV5-1
D gene: TRBD2
clone size: .
CDR3 DNA: TGCGCCAGCAGCTTGACTAGCGTAACACAAGAGACCCAGTACTTC
CDR3 protein: CASSLTSVTQETQYF

J gene: TRBJ2-5
V gene: TRBV29-1
D gene: .
clone size: .
CDR3 DNA: TGCAGCGTAGGGGGATTCCAAGAGACCCAGTACTTC
CDR3 protein: CSVGGFQETQYF

J gene: TRBJ2-1
V gene: TRBV30
D gene: TRBD2
clone size: .
CDR3 DNA: TGTGCCTGGGATCGACTAGCGGGAGGTGGGGGTGAGCAGTTCTTC
CDR3 protein: CAWDRLAGGGGEQFF

J gene: TRBJ2-1
V gene: TRBV7-2
D gene: TRBD2
clone size: .
CDR3 DNA: TGTGCCAGCAGCTTAGTACCCGAGAGCGGGAGAAACGAGCAGTTCTTC
CDR3 protein: CASSLVPESGRNEQFF

J gene: TRBJ2-2
V gene: TRBV5-1
D gene: TRBD2
clone size: once
CDR3 DNA: TGCGCCAGCAGCTTAACCCCCCCTAGCGGGAGTACCGGGGAGCTGTTTTTT
CDR3 protein: CASSLTPPSGSTGELFF

J gene: TRBJ1-5
V gene: TRBV19
D gene: TRBD1
clone size: .
CDR3 DNA: TGTGCCAGTAGTGAGGGGACAGGGCTGAATCAGCCCCAGCATTTT
CDR3 protein: CASSEGTGLNQPQHF

J gene: TRBJ1-6
V gene: TRBV7-6
D gene: TRBD1
clone size: few
CDR3 DNA: TGTGCCAGCAGCTTTGGGCTCGGGACAGGGAGTAATTCACCCCTCCACTTT
CDR3 protein: CASSFGLGTGSNSPLHF

J gene: TRBJ2-1
V gene: TRBV24-1
D gene: TRBD2
clone size: .
CDR3 DNA: TGTGCCACCAGTGATTTAGGGCTAGCGGGAGGGAGATACAGCTCCTACAATGAGCAGTTCTTC
CDR3 protein: CATSDLGLAGGRYSSYNEQFF

J gene: TRBJ2-3
V gene: TRBV10-3
D gene: .
clone size: .
CDR3 DNA: TGTGCCATCAGTGTTGGGCAGAAAGATACGCAGTATTTT
CDR3 protein: CAISVGQKDTQYF

J gene: TRBJ2-1
V gene: TRBV10-2
D gene: TRBD2
clone size: .
CDR3 DNA: TGCGCCAGCAGTAGACTAGCGGGACAGTCCTACAATGAGCAGTTCTTC
CDR3 protein: CASSRLAGQSYNEQFF

J gene: TRBJ1-1
V gene: TRBV4-2
D gene: .
clone size: .
CDR3 DNA: TGTGCCAGCAGCCGAACATCCCAGGGGAACACTGAAGCTTTCTTT
CDR3 protein: CASSRTSQGNTEAFF

J gene: TRBJ2-5
V gene: TRBV11-1
D gene: TRBD2
clone size: .
CDR3 DNA: TGTGCCAGCAGCCACACTAGCGCCCAAGAGACCCAGTACTTC
CDR3 protein: CASSHTSAQETQYF

J gene: TRBJ2-7
V gene: TRBV5-1
D gene: TRBD2
clone size: .
CDR3 DNA: TGCGCCAGCAGCCGCGCTAGCGGTTCAAGCTCCTACGAGCAGTACTTC
CDR3 protein: CASSRASGSSSYEQYF

J gene: TRBJ2-3
V gene: TRBV10-3
D gene: .
clone size: .
CDR3 DNA: TGTGCCATTCGTCAACTACAGGGCACAGATACGCAGTATTTT
CDR3 protein: CAIRQLQGTDTQYF